This record covers a single TCR beta chain. Measured with immunoSEQ multiplex PCR; TCRdb has only the in-frame clones, and not every one. The table has tens of thousands of clones, around four fifths seen once. CDR1 SGHVS and CDR2 FNYEAQ come from the germline V gene. The CDR3 consists of 12 residues. Trimming removed 4 bases from V and 1 base from J, with 4 bases in between. The entry originates in a study of OX40 agonist ivuxolimab in advanced cancers. Looking at the study overall: The drug used for patients, ivuxolimab, was an agonistic anti-OX40 (CD134) antibody.

This chain uses TRBV7-6 with TRBJ1-2; no clear D gene. Material: CD4+ or CD8+ T cells sorted from blood, obtained in a trial of the OX40 agonist ivuxolimab. The sequence was obtained from an adult with an advanced solid tumor such as melanoma, head and neck, liver or kidney cancer. The CDR3: CASSSRNYGYTF. For the CDR3, the DNA is TGTGCCAGCAGCTCACGTAACTATGGCTACACCTTC. Filled out from reference TRBV7-6 and TRBJ1-2, the complete variable domain reads GAGVSQSPRYKVTKRGQDVALRCDPISGHVSLYWYRQALGQGPEFLTYFNYEAQQDKSGLPNDRFSAERPEGSISTLTIQRTEQRDSAMYRCASSSRNYGYTFGSGTRLTVV.